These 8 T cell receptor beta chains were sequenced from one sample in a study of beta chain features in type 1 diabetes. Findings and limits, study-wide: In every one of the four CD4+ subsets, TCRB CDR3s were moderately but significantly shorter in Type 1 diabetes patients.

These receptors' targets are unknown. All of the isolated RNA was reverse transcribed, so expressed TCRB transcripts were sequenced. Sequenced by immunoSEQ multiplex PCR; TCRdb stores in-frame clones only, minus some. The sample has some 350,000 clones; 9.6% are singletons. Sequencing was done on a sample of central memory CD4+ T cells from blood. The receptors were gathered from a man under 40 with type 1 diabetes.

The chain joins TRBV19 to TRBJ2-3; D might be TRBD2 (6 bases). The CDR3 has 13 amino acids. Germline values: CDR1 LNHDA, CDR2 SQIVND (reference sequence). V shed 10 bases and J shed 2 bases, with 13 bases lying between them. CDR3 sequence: CATTTRITDTQYF. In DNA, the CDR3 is TGTGCCACCACGACTAGGATCACAGATACGCAGTATTTT.

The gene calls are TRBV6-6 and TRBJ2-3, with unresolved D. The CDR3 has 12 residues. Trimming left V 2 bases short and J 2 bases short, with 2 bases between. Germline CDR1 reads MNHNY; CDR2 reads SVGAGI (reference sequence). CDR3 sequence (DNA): TGTGCCAGCAGTTACGACACAGATACGCAGTATTTT. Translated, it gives CASSYDTDTQYF.

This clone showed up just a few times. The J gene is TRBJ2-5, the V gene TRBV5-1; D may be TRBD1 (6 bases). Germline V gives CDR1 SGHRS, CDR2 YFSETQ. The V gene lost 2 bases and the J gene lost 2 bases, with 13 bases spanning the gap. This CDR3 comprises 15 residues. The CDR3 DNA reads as TGCGCCAGCAGCTTTACAGGGACGCCTCAAGAGACCCAGTACTTC. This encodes CASSFTGTPQETQYF. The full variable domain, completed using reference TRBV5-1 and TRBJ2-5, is KAGVTQTPRYLIKTRGQQVTLSCSPISGHRSVSWYQQTPGQGLQFLFEYFSETQRNKGNFPGRFSGRQFSNSRSEMNVSTLELGDSALYLCASSFTGTPQETQYFGPGTRLLVL.

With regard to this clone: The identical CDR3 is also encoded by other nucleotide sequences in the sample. The CDR3 is CASSLGPGSSYEQYF. The CDR3, as DNA: TGTGCCAGCAGCTTAGGCCCAGGGAGCTCCTACGAGCAGTACTTC. The chain uses TRBV7-8 and TRBJ2-7; D may be TRBD1 or TRBD2 (5 bases each). With 1 base removed from V and 0 bases from J, the gap between germline ends came to 10 bases. The CDR3 has 15 amino acids. The germline gives CDR1 SGHVS, CDR2 FQNEAQ.

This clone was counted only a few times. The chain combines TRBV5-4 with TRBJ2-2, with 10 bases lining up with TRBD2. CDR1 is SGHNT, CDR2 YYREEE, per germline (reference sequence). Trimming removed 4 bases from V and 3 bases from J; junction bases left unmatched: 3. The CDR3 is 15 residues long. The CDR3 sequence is CASSRTSGYTGELFF. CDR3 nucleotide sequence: TGTGCCAGCAGCAGGACTAGCGGCTACACCGGGGAGCTGTTTTTT.

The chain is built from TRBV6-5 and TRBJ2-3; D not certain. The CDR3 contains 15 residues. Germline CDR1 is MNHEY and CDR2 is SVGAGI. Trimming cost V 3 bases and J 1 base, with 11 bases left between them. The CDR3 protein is CASSYGFSGTDTQYF. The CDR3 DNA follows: TGTGCCAGCAGTTATGGGTTTTCGGGCACAGATACGCAGTATTTT.

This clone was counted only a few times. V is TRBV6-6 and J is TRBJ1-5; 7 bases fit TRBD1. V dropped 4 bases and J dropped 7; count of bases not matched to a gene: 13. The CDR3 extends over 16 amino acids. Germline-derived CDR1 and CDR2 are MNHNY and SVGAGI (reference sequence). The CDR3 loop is CASSSTGGGGGQPQHF. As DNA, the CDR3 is TGTGCCAGCAGTTCCACTGGGGGAGGGGGCGGCCAGCCCCAGCATTTT.

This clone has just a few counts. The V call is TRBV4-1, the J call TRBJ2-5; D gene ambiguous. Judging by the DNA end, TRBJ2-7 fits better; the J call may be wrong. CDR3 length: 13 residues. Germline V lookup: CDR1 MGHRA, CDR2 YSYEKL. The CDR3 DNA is TGCGCCAGCAGCCAAGATTTTCGTTACGAGCAGTACTTC. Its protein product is CASSQDFRYEQYF.